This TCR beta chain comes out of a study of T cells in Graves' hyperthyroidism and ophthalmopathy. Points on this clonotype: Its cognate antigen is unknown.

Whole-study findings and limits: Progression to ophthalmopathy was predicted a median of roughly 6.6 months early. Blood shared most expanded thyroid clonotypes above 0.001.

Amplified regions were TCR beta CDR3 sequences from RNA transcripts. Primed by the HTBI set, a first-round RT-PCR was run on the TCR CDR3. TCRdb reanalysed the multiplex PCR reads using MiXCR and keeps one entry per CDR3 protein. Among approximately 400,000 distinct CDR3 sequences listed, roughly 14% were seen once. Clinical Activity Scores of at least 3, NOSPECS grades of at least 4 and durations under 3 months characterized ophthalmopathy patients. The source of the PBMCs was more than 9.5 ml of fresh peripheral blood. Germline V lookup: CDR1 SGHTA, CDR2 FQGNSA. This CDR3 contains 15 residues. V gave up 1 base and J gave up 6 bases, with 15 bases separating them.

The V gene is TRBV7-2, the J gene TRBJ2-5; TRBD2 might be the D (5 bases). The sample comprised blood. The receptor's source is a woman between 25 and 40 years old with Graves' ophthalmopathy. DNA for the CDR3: TGTGCCAGCAGCTTAGTGGTGGGAGCCCCCAAGACCCAGTACTTC. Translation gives CASSLVVGAPKTQYF.